Here is one T cell receptor beta chain with its context. As it was prepared, the TCRbeta library received unique molecular identifiers. Via MiXCR, TCRdb re-called the PCR reads, giving one row per CDR3 protein. The data show 450,000 to 600,000 distinct CDR3 sequences, around a third seen once. The CDR3 is 14 residues long. Per germline, CDR1 SGHTA and CDR2 FQGNSA. V was clipped by 3 bases and J by 4 bases, with 10 bases between them. The sample originates from a study of T-cell reconstitution after alpha-beta-depleted transplantation in children. This TCR came from a human donor who donated a stem cell graft to a child with aplastic anemia. The J gene is TRBJ1-5, the V gene TRBV7-2; a weak D match, TRBD1 (5 bases). The material sequenced was PBMCs from the stem cell graft donor, taken from the stem cell graft. CDR3 amino acids: CASSLDTWNQPQHF. Here the CDR3 DNA reads TGTGCCAGCAGCTTGGACACCTGGAATCAGCCCCAGCATTTT.